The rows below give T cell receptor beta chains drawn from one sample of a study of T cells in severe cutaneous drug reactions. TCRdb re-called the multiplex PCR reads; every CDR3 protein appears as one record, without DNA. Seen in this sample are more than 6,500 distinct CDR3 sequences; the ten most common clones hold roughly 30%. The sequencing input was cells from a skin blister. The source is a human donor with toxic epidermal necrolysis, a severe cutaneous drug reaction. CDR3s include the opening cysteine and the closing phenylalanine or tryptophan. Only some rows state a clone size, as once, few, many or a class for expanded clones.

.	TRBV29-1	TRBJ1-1	CSVPWVDTEAFF
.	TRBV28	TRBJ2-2	CASSDKGWFTGELFF
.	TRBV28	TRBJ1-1	CASSLLMNTEAFF
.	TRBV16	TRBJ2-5	CASSQSSYTETQYF
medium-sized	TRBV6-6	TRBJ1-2	CATATGQGANYGYTF
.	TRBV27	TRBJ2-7	CASMGPGFREQYF
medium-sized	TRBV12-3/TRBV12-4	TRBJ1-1	CASSLGTEAFF
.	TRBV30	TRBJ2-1	CAWTIAGQQFF
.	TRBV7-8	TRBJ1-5	CASSLEQGWNQPQHF
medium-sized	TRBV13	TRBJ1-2	CASSLTPDDYGYTF
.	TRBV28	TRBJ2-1	CASSPTSGKYNEQFF
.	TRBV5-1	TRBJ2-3	CASSLEGLGDTQYF
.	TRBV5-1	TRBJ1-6	CASASGQTQYSPLHF
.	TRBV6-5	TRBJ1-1	CASSYGRNTEAFF
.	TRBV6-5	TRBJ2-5	CASSSGGYETQYF
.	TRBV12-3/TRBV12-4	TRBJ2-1	CASNQWEVGEQFF
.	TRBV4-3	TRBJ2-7	CASSLGQGANEQYF
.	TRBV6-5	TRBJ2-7	CASSLTGQGPEQYF
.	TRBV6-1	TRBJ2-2	CASSLPPVQAAGELFF
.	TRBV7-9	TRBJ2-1	CASSSDSYYNEQFF
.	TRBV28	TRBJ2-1	CASSRSNRRQTRNEQFF
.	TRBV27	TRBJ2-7	CASSPRGLYEQYF
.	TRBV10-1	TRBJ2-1	CASSPEWNQRGYNEQFF
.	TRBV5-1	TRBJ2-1	CASSSQGNSYNEQFF
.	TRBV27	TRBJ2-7	CASSRTGDEQYF
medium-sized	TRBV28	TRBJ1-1	CASSSYGKNTEAFF
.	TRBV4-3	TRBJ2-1	CASSQDWLAGDNEQFF
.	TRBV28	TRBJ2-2	CASSLFPTGELFF
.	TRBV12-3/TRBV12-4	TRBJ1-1	CASTLGGGGTEAFF
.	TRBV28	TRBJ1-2	CASSLLTDYGYTF
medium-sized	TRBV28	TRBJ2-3	CASSGRGWFPDTQYF
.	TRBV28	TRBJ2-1	CASSLGTQGDSYNEQFF
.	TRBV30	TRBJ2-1	CAWSGTPDEQFF
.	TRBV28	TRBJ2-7	CASSLGPSDEQYF
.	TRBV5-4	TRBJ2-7	CASSPSLGGEQYF
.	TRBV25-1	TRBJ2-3	CASSSGSGWADTQYF
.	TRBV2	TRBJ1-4	CASSENPGNEKLFF
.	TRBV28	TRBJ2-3	CASSPGGWATDTQYF
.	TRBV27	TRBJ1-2	CASGITDSPYGYTF
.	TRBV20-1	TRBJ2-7	CSARLDRGYEQYF
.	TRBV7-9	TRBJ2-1	CASSLGPSGSYNEQFF
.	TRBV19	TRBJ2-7	CASSLAFLSEQYF
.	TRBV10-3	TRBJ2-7	CAALGQDSYEQYF
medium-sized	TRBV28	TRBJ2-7	CASSLLASGNKYEQYF
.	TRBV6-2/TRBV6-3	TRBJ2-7	CASTLINSYEQYF
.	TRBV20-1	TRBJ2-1	CSAANRVSREYNEQFF
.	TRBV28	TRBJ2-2	CASGELNTGELFF
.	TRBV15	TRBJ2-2	CATSRDLPGTSGRAVGELFF
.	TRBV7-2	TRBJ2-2	CASSLAYLGELFF